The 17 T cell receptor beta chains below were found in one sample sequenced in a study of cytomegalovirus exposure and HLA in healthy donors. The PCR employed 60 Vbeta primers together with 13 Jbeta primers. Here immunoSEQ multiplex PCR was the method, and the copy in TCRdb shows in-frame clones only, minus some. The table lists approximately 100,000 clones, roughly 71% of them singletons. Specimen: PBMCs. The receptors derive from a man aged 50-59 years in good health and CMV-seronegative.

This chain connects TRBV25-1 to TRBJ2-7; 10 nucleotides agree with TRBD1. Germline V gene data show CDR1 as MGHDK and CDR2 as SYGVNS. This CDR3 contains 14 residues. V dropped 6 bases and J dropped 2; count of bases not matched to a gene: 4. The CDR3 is CASRSGTGAYEQYF. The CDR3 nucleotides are TGTGCCAGCAGATCCGGGACAGGGGCCTACGAGCAGTACTTC.

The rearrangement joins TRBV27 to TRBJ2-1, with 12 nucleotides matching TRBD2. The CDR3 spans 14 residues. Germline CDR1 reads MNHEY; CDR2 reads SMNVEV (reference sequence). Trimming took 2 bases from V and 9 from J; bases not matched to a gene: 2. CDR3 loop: CASSLASGGGEQFF. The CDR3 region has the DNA TGTGCCAGCAGTTTAGCTAGCGGGGGGGGTGAGCAGTTCTTC.

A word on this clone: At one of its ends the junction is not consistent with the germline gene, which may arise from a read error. The CDR3 sequence: CSSSFSDRGDTGELFF. CDR3 in DNA: TGTTCCAGCAGCTTCTCGGACAGGGGGGACACCGGGGAGCTGTTTTTT. The chain employs TRBV7-9 and TRBJ2-2, with 10 bases matching TRBD1. Looked up from germline, CDR1 is SEHNR and CDR2 is FQNEAQ (reference sequence). The CDR3 runs to 16 residues.

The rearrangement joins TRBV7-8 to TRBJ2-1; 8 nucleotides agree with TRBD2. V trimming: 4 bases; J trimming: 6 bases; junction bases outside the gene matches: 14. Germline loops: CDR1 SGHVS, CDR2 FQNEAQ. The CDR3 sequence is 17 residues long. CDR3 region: CASSSYSLAGEANEQFF. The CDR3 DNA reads TGTGCCAGCAGCTCATATTCCCTAGCGGGCGAGGCCAATGAGCAGTTCTTC.

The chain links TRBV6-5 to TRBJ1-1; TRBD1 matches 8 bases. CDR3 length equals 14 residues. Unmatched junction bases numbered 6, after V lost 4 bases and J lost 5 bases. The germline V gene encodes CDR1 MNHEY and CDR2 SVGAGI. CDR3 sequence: CASSLRTGRTEAFF. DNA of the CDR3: TGTGCCAGCAGTTTACGGACAGGGAGGACTGAAGCTTTCTTT.

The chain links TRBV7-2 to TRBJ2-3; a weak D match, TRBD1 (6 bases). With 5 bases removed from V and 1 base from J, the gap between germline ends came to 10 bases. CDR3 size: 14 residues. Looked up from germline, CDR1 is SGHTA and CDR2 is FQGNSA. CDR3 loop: CASSLRTGTDTQYF. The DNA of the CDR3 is TGTGCCAGCAGCCTTCGGACAGGCACAGATACGCAGTATTTT.

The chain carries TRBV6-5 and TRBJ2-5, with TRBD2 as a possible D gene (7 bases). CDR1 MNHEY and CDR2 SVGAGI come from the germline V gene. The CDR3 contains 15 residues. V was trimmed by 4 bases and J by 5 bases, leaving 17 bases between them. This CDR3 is CASSLGGAIYETQYF. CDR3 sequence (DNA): TGTGCCAGCAGTTTGGGGGGGGCTATCTACGAGACCCAGTACTTC.

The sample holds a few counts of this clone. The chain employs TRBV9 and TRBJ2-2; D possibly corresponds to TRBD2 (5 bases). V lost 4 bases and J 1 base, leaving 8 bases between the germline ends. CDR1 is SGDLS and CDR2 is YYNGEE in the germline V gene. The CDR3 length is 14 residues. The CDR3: CASSPTRNTGELFF. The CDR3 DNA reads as TGTGCCAGCAGCCCCACTAGGAACACCGGGGAGCTGTTTTTT.

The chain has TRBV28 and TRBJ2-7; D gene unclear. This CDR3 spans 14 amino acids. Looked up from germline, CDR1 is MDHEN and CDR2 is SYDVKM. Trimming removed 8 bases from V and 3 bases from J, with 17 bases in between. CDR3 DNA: TGTGCCAGCCCTCTTGCGATGTCTTACTACGAGCAGTACTTC. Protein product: CASPLAMSYYEQYF.

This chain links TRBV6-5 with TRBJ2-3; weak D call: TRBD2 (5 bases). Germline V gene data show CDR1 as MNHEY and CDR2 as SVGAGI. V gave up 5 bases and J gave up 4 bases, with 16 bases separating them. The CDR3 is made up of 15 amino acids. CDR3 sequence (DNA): TGTGCCAGCAGTCGAGGGAAAACCCAACCAGATACGCAGTATTTT. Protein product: CASSRGKTQPDTQYF.

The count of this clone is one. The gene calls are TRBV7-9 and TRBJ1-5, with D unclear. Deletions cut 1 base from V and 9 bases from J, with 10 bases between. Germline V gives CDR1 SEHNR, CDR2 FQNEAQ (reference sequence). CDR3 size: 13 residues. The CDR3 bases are TGTGCCAGCAGCTTAGGCGATATCCCGCCCCAGCATTTT. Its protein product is CASSLGDIPPQHF.

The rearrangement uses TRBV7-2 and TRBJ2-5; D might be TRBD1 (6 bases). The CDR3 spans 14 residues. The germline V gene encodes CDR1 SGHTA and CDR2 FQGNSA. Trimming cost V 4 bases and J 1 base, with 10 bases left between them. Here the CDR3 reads CASSSHRVQETQYF. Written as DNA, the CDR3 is TGTGCCAGCAGCTCGCACAGGGTCCAAGAGACCCAGTACTTC.

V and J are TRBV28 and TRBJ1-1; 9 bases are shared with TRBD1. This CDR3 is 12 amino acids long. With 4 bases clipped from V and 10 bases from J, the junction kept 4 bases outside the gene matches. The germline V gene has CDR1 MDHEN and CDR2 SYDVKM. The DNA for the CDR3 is TGTGCCAGCAGTTCACAGGGGGCGCGAGCTTTCTTT. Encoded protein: CASSSQGARAFF.

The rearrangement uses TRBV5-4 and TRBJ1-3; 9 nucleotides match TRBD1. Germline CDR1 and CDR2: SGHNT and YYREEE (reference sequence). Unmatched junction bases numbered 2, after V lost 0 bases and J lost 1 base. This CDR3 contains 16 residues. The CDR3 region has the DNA TGTGCCAGCAGCTTGGCCGGGACAGGGTCTGGAAACACCATATATTTT. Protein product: CASSLAGTGSGNTIYF.

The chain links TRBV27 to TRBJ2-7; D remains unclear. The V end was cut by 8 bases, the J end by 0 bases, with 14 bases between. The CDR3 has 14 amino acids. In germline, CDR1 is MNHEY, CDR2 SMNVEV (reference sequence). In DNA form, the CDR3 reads TGTGCCAGCGGGCACGGCGCAAGCTCCTACGAGCAGTACTTC. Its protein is CASGHGASSYEQYF.

Here the CDR3 reads CASSSSGKYNEQFF. As DNA, the CDR3 is TGTGCCAGCAGTTCAAGCGGGAAATACAATGAGCAGTTCTTC. The J gene is TRBJ2-1, the V gene TRBV7-8, with 7 bases lining up with TRBD2. The CDR3 totals 14 residues. CDR1 and CDR2 from the germline V gene are SGHVS and FQNEAQ. Trimming at V came to 6 bases and at J to 4 bases, leaving 6 bases not matched to a gene.

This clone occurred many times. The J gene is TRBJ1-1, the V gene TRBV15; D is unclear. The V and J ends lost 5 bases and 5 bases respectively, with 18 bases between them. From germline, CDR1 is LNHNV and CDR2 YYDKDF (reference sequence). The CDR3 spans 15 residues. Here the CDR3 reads CATSSLGPFGTEAFF. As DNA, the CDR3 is TGTGCCACCAGCTCCTTGGGTCCTTTCGGGACTGAAGCTTTCTTT. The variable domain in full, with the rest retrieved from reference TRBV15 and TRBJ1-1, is DAMVIQNPRYQVTQFGKPVTLSCSQTLNHNVMYWYQQKSSQAPKLLFHYYDKDFNNEADTPDNFQSRRPNTSFCFLDIRSPGLGDTAMYLCATSSLGPFGTEAFFGQGTRLTVV.